The present T cell receptor beta chain was sequenced within a study of beta chain features in type 1 diabetes. Study-level findings and limits: Significant though moderate, a shortening of TCRB CDR3s appeared in all four CD4+ subsets of Type 1 diabetes patients. A potential influence of HLA type upon TCRB rearrangement remained unresolved herein.

Averaging approximately 0.11 L, one heparinised blood draw came from each individual donor. Sorted populations all had greater than 98% purity. Investigators reverse transcribed all isolated RNA, so they sequenced expressed TCRB transcripts. The protocol was immunoSEQ multiplex PCR, while the TCRdb copy is restricted to in-frame clones and leaves out a portion. This sample yields around 430,000 clones, of which around 30% are seen a single time; about 0.06% belongs to the top ten. The J segment lost 2 bases and the V segment lost 10 bases, leaving 9 bases of the junction unmatched. This CDR3 is 14 amino acids long. CDR1 is MDHEN, CDR2 SYDVKM, per germline. A note on this clone: Its antigen is unknown.

This TCR was recovered from a young man in good health. The rearrangement joins TRBV28 to TRBJ2-7, with 9 bases matching TRBD1. The sample taken for sequencing was naive CD4+ T cells from blood. CDR3 sequence reads: CAISFGTGTYEQYF. CDR3 sequence (DNA): TGTGCCATCAGCTTCGGGACAGGGACCTACGAGCAGTACTTC.